These 11 T cell receptor beta chains originate from one sample sequenced in a study of human T cells and chemical hapten exposure. Using its own MiXCR run on the RACE reads, TCRdb lists one record per CDR3 protein. The sample records 79,000 or so distinct CDR3 sequences, about 9.3% being singletons. Described time point: patch test 1, 2 weeks after DPC sensitization. The treatment was: therapeutic diphenylcyclopropenone sensitization with weekly scalp DPC. The sample in question was whole blood, obtained in connection with sensitization to the hapten diphenylcyclopropenone (DPC). The origin of the receptors is a woman aged 50 to 60 with alopecia areata. Some clones in this sample may be carry-over from other donors' samples.

The gene calls are TRBV6-5 and TRBJ2-7, with 15 bases that match TRBD2. This CDR3 is 17 amino acids long. The germline V gene encodes CDR1 MNHEY and CDR2 SVGAGI. V dropped 5 bases and J dropped 5; count of bases not matched to a gene: 10. The CDR3 loop reads CASSPRRTSGRVDEQYF. The CDR3, as DNA: TGTGCCAGCAGTCCCCGGAGGACTAGCGGGAGGGTCGACGAGCAGTACTTC.

V usage is TRBV21-1 and J usage is TRBJ2-7; the table's D call, TRBD2, has no DNA check behind it. TRBV21-1 is flagged as a pseudogene. This CDR3 has 16 amino acids. CDR3: CASSKGGPSGAYEQYF. The CDR3 DNA reads TGTGCCAGCAGCAAAGGCGGGCCTAGCGGAGCCTACGAGCAGTACTTC.

The V gene is TRBV12-3 or TRBV12-4, the J gene TRBJ1-5, with 9 bases aligning to TRBD1. This CDR3 contains 16 residues. V gave up 3 bases and J gave up 0 bases; unmatched junction bases: 3. In DNA form, the CDR3 reads TGTGCCAGCAGTTTCCAGACAGGGGGTAGCAATCAGCCCCAGCATTTT. This codes for CASSFQTGGSNQPQHF.

In its sample, this clonotype was seen many times. The chain has TRBV28 and TRBJ2-5; no clear D gene. V lost 3 bases to trimming and J lost 5 bases, with 7 bases between them. There are 12 residues in the CDR3. From germline, CDR1 is MDHEN and CDR2 SYDVKM. CDR3 DNA sequence: TGTGCCAGCAGTTTCTATCGGGAGACCCAGTACTTC. It specifies CASSFYRETQYF.

This clonotype was found a few times. The chain uses TRBV7-2 and TRBJ2-1, with TRBD2 identical over 11 bases. The CDR3 totals 16 residues. The V gene end was trimmed by 5 bases and the J gene end by 2 bases; junction bases not matched to a gene: 5. The germline gives CDR1 SGHTA, CDR2 FQGNSA. CDR3 in amino acids: CASSPGTSGAYNEQFF. The CDR3 bases are TGTGCCAGCAGCCCGGGGACTAGCGGAGCCTACAATGAGCAGTTCTTC.

This chain uses TRBV20-1 with TRBJ2-5, with 7 bases aligning to TRBD1. This CDR3 is 17 amino acids long. The trim removed 0 bases at V and 2 bases at J, leaving 12 bases unmatched. The germline CDR1 and CDR2 sequences are DFQATT and SNEGSKA (reference sequence). The CDR3 loop is CSARDPRPGGSQETQYF. CDR3 DNA: TGCAGTGCTAGAGATCCCCGGCCAGGGGGATCACAAGAGACCCAGTACTTC.

This clonotype showed up just a few times. The rearrangement links TRBV7-9 to TRBJ2-5, with 10 positions matching TRBD2. The V gene's germline CDR1 is SEHNR and CDR2 FQNEAQ (reference sequence). CDR3 length: 14 amino acids. After removal of 7 bases from V and 5 bases from J, the junction contained 7 bases not matched to a gene. CDR3 residues: CASKREGEWETQYF. The CDR3 nucleotides read TGTGCCAGCAAGCGGGAGGGCGAATGGGAGACCCAGTACTTC.

The chain carries TRBV29-1 and TRBJ2-7, with D tentatively TRBD1 (6 bases). The CDR3 runs to 14 residues. Trimming removed 2 bases at V and 2 bases at J, with 13 bases between. CDR1 SQVTM and CDR2 ANQGSEA come from the germline V gene. CDR3 DNA sequence: TGCAGCGTTGAACGGCAGGGGTTACCCTACGAGCAGTACTTC. This encodes CSVERQGLPYEQYF.

This clonotype appeared a few times. V gene TRBV2 combines with J gene TRBJ1-5; D might be TRBD1 (5 bases). Per germline, CDR1 SNHLY and CDR2 FYNNEI. V gave up 3 bases and J gave up 2 bases, with 17 bases separating them. This CDR3 has 17 amino acids. As DNA, the CDR3 is TGTGCCAGCAGTGATCGAACGACAGCGGGGGGCAATCAGCCCCAGCATTTT. Translation gives CASSDRTTAGGNQPQHF. The full variable domain, its missing parts supplied by reference TRBV2 and TRBJ1-5, is EPEVTQTPSHQVTQMGQEVILRCVPISNHLYFYWYRQILGQKVEFLVSFYNNEISEKSEIFDDQFSVERPDGSNFTLKIRSTKLEDSAMYFCASSDRTTAGGNQPQHFGDGTRLSIL.

V usage is TRBV12-3 or TRBV12-4 and J usage is TRBJ2-7, with D possibly matching TRBD1 (5 bases). This CDR3 is built from 13 residues. With 7 bases removed from V and 5 bases from J, the gap between germline ends came to 15 bases. CDR3 DNA: TGTGCCAGCACTAATAGGGGTAGAAACGAGCAGTACTTC. It specifies CASTNRGRNEQYF.

The chain joins TRBV2 to TRBJ2-3; D remains ambiguous. With 4 bases removed from V and 6 bases from J, the gap between germline ends came to 14 bases. The CDR3 runs to 14 residues. CDR1 and CDR2 from the germline V gene are SNHLY and FYNNEI. CDR3 bases: TGTGCCAGCAGTGCTAGTGCCGCCGGGGATACGCAGTATTTT. Translating gives CASSASAAGDTQYF.